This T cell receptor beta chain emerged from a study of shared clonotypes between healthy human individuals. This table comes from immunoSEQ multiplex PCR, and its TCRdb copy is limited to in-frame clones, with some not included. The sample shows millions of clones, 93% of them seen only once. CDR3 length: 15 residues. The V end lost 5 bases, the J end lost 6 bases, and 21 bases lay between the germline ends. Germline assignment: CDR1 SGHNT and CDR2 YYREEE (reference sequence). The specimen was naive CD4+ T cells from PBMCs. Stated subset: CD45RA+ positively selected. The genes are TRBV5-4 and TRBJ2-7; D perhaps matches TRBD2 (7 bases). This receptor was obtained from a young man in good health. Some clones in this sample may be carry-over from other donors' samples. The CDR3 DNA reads TGTGCCAGCAGGGCAATGGGGGCGGGAGTCGGCGAGCAGTACTTC. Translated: CASRAMGAGVGEQYF.